This is a list of T cell receptor beta chains from one sample in a study of metastatic and nonmetastatic thyroid tumors. MiXCR re-clonotyped the PCR reads for TCRdb. The sample consists of about 14,000 clones, approximately 32% of them appearing once. The sample was tumor tissue. Receptor source: a female donor with papillary thyroid cancer or a benign thyroid nodule (not recorded which). Some clones in this sample may be carry-over from other donors' samples. The conserved cysteine and the conserved F or W are not part of the CDR3 here.

>TRBJ2-5|TRBV10-2
ASSELTRGRDTQY
>TRBJ1-1|TRBV4-1
ASSQEVQGRTEAF
>TRBJ2-7|TRBV6-1
ASSEDLAGGYEQY
>TRBJ2-7|TRBV20-1
SVRGPGQGVMNEQY
>TRBJ1-2|TRBV10-1
ASSVGTGGGYT
>TRBJ2-5|TRBV2
ASSESQRQETQY
>TRBJ1-2|TRBV6-1
ASSEGGSVYGYT
>TRBJ2-6|TRBV6-2/TRBV6-3
ASSYGQSGANVLT
>TRBJ2-7|TRBV27
ASSLRTGTLFERY
>TRBJ1-3|TRBV6-1
ASSERGRAHTIY
>TRBJ2-1|TRBV30
AWNAGGSNEQF
>TRBJ1-2|TRBV30
AWSRASANYGYT
>TRBJ2-1|TRBV3-1
ASWREEQF
>TRBJ2-7|TRBV6-1
ASSATGGYEQY
>TRBJ1-1|TRBV12-3/TRBV12-4
ASTAGGNTEAF
>TRBJ1-6|TRBV7-9
ASSLSSGDNSPLH
>TRBJ1-1|TRBV5-1
ASSLVGQNTEAF
>TRBJ2-7|TRBV6-2/TRBV6-3
ASSYEGTSGYEQY
>TRBJ1-1|TRBV9
ASSVVPMPALDTEAF
>TRBJ2-7|TRBV3-1
ASSQGQGDYEQY
>TRBJ2-5|TRBV6-1
ASTQSVFDETQY
>TRBJ2-1|TRBV19
ASSIEPGLAGGSYNEQF
>TRBJ2-7|TRBV27
ASSLYLTGGEQY
>TRBJ2-5|TRBV20-1
SASLLLTSGGMETQY
>TRBJ2-1|TRBV6-1
ASSPARESGNEQF
>TRBJ2-2|TRBV6-2/TRBV6-3
ASGVTVAGRPTNTGELF
>TRBJ2-5|TRBV29-1
SVDQLAGGRYQETQY
>TRBJ2-3|TRBV30
ASSPGTDTQY
>TRBJ1-2|TRBV28
ASSTTGDGYGYT
>TRBJ2-7|TRBV7-2
ASSFLAGEGYEQY
>TRBJ2-2|TRBV28
ASSLSSGRWHGELF
>TRBJ1-4|TRBV30
AWRPEGQANEKLF
>TRBJ2-1|TRBV6-5
ASSLVEGRAYNEQF
>TRBJ2-7|TRBV6-1
ASSLRGAYEQY
>TRBJ1-1|TRBV20-1
SARDGRTVNTEAF
>TRBJ2-2|TRBV4-2
ASSQDPNDRTGELF
>TRBJ1-2|TRBV6-1
ASRSTPGHYGYT
>TRBJ2-7|TRBV20-1
SASRAGVTYEQY
>TRBJ1-5|TRBV4-1
ASSSGQSSNQPQH
>TRBJ2-7|TRBV28
ASSLVAGGTYEQY
>TRBJ2-1|TRBV15
ATSRDWDRGSGEQF
>TRBJ1-5|TRBV28
ASSLETYNQPQH